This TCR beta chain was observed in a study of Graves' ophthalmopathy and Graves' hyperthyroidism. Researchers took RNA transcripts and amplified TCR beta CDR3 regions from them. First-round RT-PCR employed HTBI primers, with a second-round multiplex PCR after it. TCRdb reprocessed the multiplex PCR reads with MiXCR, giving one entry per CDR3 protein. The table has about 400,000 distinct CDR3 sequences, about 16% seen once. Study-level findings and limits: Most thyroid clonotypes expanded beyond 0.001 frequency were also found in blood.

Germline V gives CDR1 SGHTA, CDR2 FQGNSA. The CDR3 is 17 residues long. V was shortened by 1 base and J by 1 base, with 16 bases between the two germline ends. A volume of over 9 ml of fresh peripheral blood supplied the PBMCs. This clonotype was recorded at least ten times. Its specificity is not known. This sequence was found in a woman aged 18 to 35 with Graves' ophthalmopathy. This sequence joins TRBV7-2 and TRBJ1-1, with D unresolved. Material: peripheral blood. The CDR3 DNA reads TGTGCCAGCAGCTTAGGGCCCAAGGGCAGCTGGAACACTGAAGCTTTCTTT. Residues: CASSLGPKGSWNTEAFF.